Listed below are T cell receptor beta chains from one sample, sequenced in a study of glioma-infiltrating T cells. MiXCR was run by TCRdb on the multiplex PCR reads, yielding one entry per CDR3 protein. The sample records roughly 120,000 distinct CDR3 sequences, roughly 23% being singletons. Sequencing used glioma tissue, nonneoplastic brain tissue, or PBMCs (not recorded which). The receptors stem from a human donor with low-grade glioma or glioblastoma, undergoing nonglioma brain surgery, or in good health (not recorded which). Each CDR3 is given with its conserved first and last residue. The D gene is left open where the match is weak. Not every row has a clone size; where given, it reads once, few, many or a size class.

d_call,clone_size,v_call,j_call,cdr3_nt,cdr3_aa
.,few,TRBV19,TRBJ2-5,TGTGCCTCACAAACAGGGAAGGGAGAGACCCAGTACTTC,CASQTGKGETQYF
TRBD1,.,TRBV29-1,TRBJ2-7,TGCAGCGTGGACCAGGGGGACTACGAGCAGTACTTC,CSVDQGDYEQYF
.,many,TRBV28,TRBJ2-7,TGTGCCAGCAGTTTATCCCACTACGAGCAGTACTTC,CASSLSHYEQYF
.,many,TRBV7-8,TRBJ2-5,TGTGCCAGCAGCTTAGGGGGGGACGAGACCCAGTACTTC,CASSLGGDETQYF
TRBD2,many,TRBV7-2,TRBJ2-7,TGTGCCAGCAGCTTAGCGTTTAGCGGGGTTTCCTACGAGCAGTACTTC,CASSLAFSGVSYEQYF
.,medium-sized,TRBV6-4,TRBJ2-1,TGTGCCAGCAGTGACAGCACCACCAATGAGCAGTTCTTC,CASSDSTTNEQFF
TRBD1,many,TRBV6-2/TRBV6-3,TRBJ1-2,TGTGCCAGCAGTTACCCGGGACAGCCCTGGGGCTACACCTTC,CASSYPGQPWGYTF
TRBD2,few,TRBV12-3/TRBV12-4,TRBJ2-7,TGTGCCAGCAGTAAACTTAGCGGGAGTTACGAGCAGTACTTC,CASSKLSGSYEQYF
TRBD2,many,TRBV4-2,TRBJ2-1,TGTGCCAGCAGCCAAGGTACTAGCGGGTCGAGCTCCTACAATGAGCAGTTCTTC,CASSQGTSGSSSYNEQFF
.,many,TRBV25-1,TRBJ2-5,TGTGCCAGCAGCAGACCTTCTAAGGGAGAGACCCAGTACTTC,CASSRPSKGETQYF
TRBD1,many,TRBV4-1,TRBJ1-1,TGCGCCAGCGGACAGGGAGTCAACACTGAAGCTTTCTTT,CASGQGVNTEAFF
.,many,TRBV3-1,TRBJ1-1,TGTGCCAGCAGCCCTCGAGGGACCCCTGAAGCTTTCTTT,CASSPRGTPEAFF
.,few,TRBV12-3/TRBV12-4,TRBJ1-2,TGTGCCAGCAGGGTCGGAGGGGCTACTGGCTACACCTTC,CASRVGGATGYTF
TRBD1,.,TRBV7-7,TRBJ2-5,TGTGCTAGCAGCTTAGGGACAGGGGGCCCGGAGACCCAGTACTTC,CASSLGTGGPETQYF
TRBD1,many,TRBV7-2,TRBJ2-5,TGTGCCAGCAGATTAGACAGGGGGCGAGAGACCCAGTACTTC,CASRLDRGRETQYF
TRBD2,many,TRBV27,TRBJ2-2,TGTGCCAGCAGTTTAAGAGGGTGGCGGGAGATCTCCGGGGAGCTGTTTTTT,CASSLRGWREISGELFF
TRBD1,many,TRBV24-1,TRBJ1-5,TGTGCCACCAGTGATGGGGGACAGACTCAGCCCCAGCATTTT,CATSDGGQTQPQHF
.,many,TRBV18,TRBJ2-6,TGTGCCAGCTCACCTGGACATTCTGGGGCCAACGTCCTGACTTTC,CASSPGHSGANVLTF
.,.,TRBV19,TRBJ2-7,TGTGCCAGTAGTCCGACTCCTCGCGGATACTACGATCAGTACTTC,CASSPTPRGYYDQYF
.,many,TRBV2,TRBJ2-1,TGTGCCAGCTTCTACTACAATGAGCAGTTCTTC,CASFYYNEQFF
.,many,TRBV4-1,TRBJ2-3,TGCGCCAGCAGCCAAGATCAGAACACAGATACGCAGTATTTT,CASSQDQNTDTQYF
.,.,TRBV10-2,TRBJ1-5,TGCGCCAGCAGTGAGTCGATTTGGGGAAATCAGCCCCAGCATTTT,CASSESIWGNQPQHF
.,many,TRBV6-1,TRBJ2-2,TGTGCCAGCGTGAACGGGGGCGCAGGCGGGGAGCTGTTTTTT,CASVNGGAGGELFF
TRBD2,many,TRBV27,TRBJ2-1,TGTGCCAGCAGTCCATGGGGACTAGCGGGAGGGAGCAATGAGCAGTTCTTC,CASSPWGLAGGSNEQFF
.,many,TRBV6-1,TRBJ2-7,TGTGCCATTGACCGACGGGGGCTTGACTACGAGCAGTACTTC,CAIDRRGLDYEQYF
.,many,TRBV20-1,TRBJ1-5,TGCAGTGCTAGAGATGAGAACAATCAGCCCCAGCATTTT,CSARDENNQPQHF
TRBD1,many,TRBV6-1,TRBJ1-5,TGTGCCAGCAGTAAAAAGGACAGGATGAAGCTCAATCAGCCCCAGCATTTT,CASSKKDRMKLNQPQHF
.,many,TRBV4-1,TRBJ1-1,TGCGCCAGCAGCCATGGGCAGCAGAACACTGAAGCTTTCTTT,CASSHGQQNTEAFF
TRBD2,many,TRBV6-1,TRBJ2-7,TGTGCCAGCAGGGCTAGCGGAGGTACTACCTACGAGCAGTACTTC,CASRASGGTTYEQYF
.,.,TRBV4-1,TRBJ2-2,TGCGCCAGCACCCGACCCCCGGGAGCGAACACCGGGGAGCTGTTTTTT,CASTRPPGANTGELFF
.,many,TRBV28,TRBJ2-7,TGTGCCAGCAGGACCCCAGGTTACGAGCAGTACTTC,CASRTPGYEQYF